This T cell receptor beta chain was obtained from a study of blood T cells in healthy people across ages. A sample-barcoded 5' primer and a J-beta primer mix were used in a second PCR of roughly 6 to 12 cycles. TCRdb re-called the 5' RACE reads through MiXCR, storing one row per CDR3 protein. In the table there are 650,000 to 800,000 distinct CDR3 sequences, approximately 52% of which are singletons. The CDR3 runs to 14 residues. V was cut by 7 bases and J by 5 bases, with 18 bases left in between. Germline values: CDR1 SGHRS, CDR2 YFSETQ. Sequenced material: blood. The chain joins TRBV5-1 to TRBJ2-5, with D possibly being TRBD1 (6 bases). This clonotype was sampled from an elderly woman in good health. The CDR3 region has the DNA TGCGCCAGCGGCCACCAGGGGCGCCAGGAGACCCAGTACTTC. It is translated as CASGHQGRQETQYF.